This T cell receptor (beta chain) was documented in a study of OX40 agonist ivuxolimab in advanced cancers. Background on the study: The patients' treatment was ivuxolimab, an agonistic anti-OX40 (CD134) antibody. Of the patients, three showed partial responses, one with hepatocellular carcinoma and two with cutaneous melanoma.

Study observations and caveats: CD4+ and CD8+ blood T cells expanded clonally by week 6 at 0.1 to 3.0 mg/kg.

Sequenced by immunoSEQ multiplex PCR; TCRdb stores in-frame clones only, minus some. The sample shows roughly 34,000 clones, more than 75% of them seen only once. In regard to this clone: What it binds is unknown.

This CDR3 contains 16 residues. V gave up 4 bases and J gave up 10 bases, with 20 bases separating them. Germline CDR1 is MNHNS and CDR2 is SASEGT. The gene calls are TRBV6-1 and TRBJ1-6; perhaps TRBD1 as D (5 bases). This clonotype was sampled from an adult with an advanced solid tumor such as melanoma, head and neck, liver or kidney cancer. This specimen was CD4+ or CD8+ T cells sorted from blood, taken in a trial of the OX40 agonist ivuxolimab. The CDR3 nucleotides read TGTGCCAGCAGTGCCAACAGAGCCTCAGGGCCGTCACCCCTCCACTTT. Translated, it gives CASSANRASGPSPLHF.